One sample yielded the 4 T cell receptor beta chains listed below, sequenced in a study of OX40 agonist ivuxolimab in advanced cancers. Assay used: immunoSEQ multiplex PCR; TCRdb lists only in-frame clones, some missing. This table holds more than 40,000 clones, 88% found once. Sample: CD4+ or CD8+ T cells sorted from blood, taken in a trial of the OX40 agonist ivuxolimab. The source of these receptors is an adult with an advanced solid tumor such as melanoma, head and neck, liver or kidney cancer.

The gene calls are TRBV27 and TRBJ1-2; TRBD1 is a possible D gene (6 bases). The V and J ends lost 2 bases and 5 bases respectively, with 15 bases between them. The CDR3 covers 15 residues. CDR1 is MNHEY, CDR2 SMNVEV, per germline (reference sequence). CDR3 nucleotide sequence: TGTGCCAGCAGTTTACGGGACACGGGATGGTATGGCTACACCTTC. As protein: CASSLRDTGWYGYTF.

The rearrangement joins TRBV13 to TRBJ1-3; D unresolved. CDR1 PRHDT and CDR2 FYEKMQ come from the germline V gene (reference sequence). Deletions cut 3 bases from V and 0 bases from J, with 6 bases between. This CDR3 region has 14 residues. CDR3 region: CASSFRASGNTIYF. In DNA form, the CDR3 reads TGTGCCAGCAGCTTCCGGGCCTCTGGAAACACCATATATTTT.

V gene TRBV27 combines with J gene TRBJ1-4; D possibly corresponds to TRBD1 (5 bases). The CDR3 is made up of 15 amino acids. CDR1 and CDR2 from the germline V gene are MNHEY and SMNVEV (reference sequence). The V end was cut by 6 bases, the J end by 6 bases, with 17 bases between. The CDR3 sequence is CASRPPGREDEKLFF. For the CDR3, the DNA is TGTGCCAGCAGACCTCCAGGCAGGGAGGATGAAAAACTGTTTTTT.

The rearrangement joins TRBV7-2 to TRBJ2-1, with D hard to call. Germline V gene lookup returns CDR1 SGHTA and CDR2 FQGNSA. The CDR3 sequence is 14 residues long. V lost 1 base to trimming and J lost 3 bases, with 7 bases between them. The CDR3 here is CASSLEGNYNEQFF. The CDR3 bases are TGTGCCAGCAGCTTAGAGGGCAACTACAATGAGCAGTTCTTC.